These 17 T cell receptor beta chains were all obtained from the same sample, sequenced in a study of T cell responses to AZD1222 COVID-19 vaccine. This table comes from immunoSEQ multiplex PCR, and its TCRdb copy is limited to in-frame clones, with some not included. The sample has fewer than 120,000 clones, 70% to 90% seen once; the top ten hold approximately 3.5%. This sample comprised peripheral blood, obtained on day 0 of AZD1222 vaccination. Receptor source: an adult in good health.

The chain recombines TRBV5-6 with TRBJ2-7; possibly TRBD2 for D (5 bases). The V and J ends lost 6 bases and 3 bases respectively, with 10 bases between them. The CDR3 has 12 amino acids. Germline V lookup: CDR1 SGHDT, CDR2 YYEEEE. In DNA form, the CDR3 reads TGTGCCAGCATCGGGGTGGGCTACGAGCAGTACTTC. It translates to CASIGVGYEQYF.

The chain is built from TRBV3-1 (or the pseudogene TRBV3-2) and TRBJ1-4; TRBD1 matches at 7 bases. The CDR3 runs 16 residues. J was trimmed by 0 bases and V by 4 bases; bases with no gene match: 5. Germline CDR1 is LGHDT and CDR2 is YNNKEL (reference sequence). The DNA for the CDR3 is TGTGCCAGCAGCCCTCGGGACAGTACAACTAATGAAAAACTGTTTTTT. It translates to CASSPRDSTTNEKLFF.

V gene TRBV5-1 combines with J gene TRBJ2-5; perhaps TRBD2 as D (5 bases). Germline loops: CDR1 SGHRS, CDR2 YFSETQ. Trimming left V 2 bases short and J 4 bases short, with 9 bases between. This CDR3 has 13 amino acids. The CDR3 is CASSFEGVETQYF. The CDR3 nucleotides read TGCGCCAGCAGCTTTGAGGGAGTAGAGACCCAGTACTTC. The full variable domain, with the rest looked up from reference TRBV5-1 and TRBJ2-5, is KAGVTQTPRYLIKTRGQQVTLSCSPISGHRSVSWYQQTPGQGLQFLFEYFSETQRNKGNFPGRFSGRQFSNSRSEMNVSTLELGDSALYLCASSFEGVETQYFGPGTRLLVL.

CDR3 coding DNA: TGTGCCAGTAGTCCACGTGGAGAGGCTAGCAGGAATGAGCAGTTCTTC. Protein product: CASSPRGEASRNEQFF. The chain is built from TRBV19 and TRBJ2-1; TRBD2 is a possible D gene (5 bases). The germline V gene has CDR1 LNHDA and CDR2 SQIVND (reference sequence). The CDR3 runs 16 residues. The V gene lost 5 bases and the J gene lost 7 bases, with 21 bases spanning the gap.

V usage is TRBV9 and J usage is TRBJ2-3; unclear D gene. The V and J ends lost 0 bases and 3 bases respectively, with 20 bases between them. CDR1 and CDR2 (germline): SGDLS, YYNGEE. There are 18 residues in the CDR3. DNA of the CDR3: TGTGCCAGCAGCGTAGGAACTATCTCAAGGGCCGGGACAGATACGCAGTATTTT. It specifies CASSVGTISRAGTDTQYF.

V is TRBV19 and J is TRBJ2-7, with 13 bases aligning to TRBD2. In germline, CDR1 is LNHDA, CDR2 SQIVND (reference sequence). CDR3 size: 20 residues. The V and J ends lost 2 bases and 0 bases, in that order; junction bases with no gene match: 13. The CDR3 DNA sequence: TGTGCCAGTAGTATAAGGCTGGGACTAGCGGGGCACCCATCCTCCTACGAGCAGTACTTC. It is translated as CASSIRLGLAGHPSSYEQYF.

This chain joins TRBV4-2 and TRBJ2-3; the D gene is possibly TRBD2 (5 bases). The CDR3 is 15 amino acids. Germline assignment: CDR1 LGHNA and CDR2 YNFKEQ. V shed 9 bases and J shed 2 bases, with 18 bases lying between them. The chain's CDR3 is CASRSGYGVTDTQYF. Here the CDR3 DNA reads TGTGCCAGTCGGTCAGGATACGGGGTCACAGATACGCAGTATTTT.

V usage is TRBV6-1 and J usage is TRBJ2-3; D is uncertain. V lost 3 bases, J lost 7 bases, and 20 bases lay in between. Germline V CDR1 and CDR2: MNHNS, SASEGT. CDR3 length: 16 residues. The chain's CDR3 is CASSEVPTAPINTQYF. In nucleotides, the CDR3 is TGTGCCAGCAGTGAGGTTCCAACAGCACCAATTAATACGCAGTATTTT.

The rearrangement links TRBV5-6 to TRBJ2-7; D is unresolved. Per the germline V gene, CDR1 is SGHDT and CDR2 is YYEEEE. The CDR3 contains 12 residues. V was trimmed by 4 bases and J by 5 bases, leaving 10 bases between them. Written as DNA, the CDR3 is TGTGCCAGCAGCCTGCCAAGGGACGAGCAGTACTTC. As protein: CASSLPRDEQYF.

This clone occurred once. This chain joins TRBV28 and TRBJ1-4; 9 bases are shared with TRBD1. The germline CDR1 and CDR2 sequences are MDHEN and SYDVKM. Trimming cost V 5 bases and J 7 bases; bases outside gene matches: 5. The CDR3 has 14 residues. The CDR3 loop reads CASSKQGAAEKLFF. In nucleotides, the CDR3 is TGTGCCAGCAGTAAACAGGGGGCGGCTGAAAAACTGTTTTTT. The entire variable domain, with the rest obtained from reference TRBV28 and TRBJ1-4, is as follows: DVKVTQSSRYLVKRTGEKVFLECVQDMDHENMFWYRQDPGLGLRLIYFSYDVKMKEKGDIPEGYSVSREKKERFSLILESASTNQTSMYLCASSKQGAAEKLFFGSGTQLSVL.

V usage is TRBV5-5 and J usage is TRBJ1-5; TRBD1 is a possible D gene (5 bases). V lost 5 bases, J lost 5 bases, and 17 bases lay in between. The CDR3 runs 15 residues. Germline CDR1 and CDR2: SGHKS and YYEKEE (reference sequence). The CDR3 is CASSSGGGGDQPQHF. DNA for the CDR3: TGTGCCAGCAGTTCGGGTGGGGGTGGAGATCAGCCCCAGCATTTT.

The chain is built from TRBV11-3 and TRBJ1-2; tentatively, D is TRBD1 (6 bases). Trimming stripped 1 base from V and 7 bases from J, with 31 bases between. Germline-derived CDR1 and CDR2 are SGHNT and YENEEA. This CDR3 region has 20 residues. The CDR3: CASSLAKGWWQGPPHRGYTF. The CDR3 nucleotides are TGTGCCAGCAGCTTAGCTAAAGGTTGGTGGCAGGGGCCCCCCCACCGTGGCTACACCTTC.

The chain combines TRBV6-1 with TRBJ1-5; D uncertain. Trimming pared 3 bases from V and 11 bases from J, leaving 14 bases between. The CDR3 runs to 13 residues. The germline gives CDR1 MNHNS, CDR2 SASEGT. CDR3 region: CASSETHGWTQHF. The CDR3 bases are TGTGCCAGCAGTGAGACCCATGGGTGGACCCAGCATTTT.

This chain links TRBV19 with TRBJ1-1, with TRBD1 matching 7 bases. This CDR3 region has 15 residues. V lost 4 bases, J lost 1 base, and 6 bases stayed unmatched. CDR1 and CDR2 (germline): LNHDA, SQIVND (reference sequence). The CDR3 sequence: CASSKGQIKNTEAFF. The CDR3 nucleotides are TGTGCCAGTAGTAAGGGACAGATAAAGAACACTGAAGCTTTCTTT.

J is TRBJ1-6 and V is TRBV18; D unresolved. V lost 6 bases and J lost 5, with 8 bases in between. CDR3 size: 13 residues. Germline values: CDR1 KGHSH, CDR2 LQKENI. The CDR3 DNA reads TGTGCCAGCTCGGCACCAAATAATTCACCCCTCCACTTT. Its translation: CASSAPNNSPLHF.

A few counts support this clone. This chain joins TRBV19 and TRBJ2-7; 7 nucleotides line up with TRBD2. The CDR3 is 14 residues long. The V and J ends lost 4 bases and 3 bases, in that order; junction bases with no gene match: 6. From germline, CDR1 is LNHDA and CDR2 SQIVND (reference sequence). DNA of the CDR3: TGTGCCAGTAGTAGGGGGACTACGGGCTACGAGCAGTACTTC. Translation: CASSRGTTGYEQYF.

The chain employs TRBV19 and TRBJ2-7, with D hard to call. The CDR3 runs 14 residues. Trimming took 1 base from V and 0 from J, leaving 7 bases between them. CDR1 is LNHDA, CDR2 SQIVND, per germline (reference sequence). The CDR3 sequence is CASSIVGSSYEQYF. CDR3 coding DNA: TGTGCCAGTAGTATAGTGGGCAGCTCCTACGAGCAGTACTTC.